The clone carrying this T cell receptor beta chain was seen many times. Its target is unknown. V was cut by 3 bases and J by 4 bases, with 9 bases left in between. The CDR3 is made up of 13 amino acids. One entry per CDR3 protein results from TCRdb running MiXCR on the 5' RACE reads. This table has fewer than 150,000 distinct CDR3 sequences, about 5.9% appearing once. The entry originates in a study of T-cell memory formation after mild COVID-19. Study results and caveats: There was no confirmation that second-wave clones peaking on day 37 were SARS-CoV-2 specific.

Sequenced input: PBMCs or a T cell subset sorted from them (not recorded which). This chain uses TRBV12-3 or TRBV12-4 with TRBJ2-5; tentatively, D is TRBD1 or TRBD2 (5 bases each). This clonotype was obtained from an adult woman who had mild COVID-19 (a few samples of this study predate the infection). Cell type and time point are not known. The CDR3 loop reads CASSFGAGETQYF. CDR3 nucleotides: TGTGCCAGCAGTTTCGGGGCGGGAGAGACCCAGTACTTC.